These 23 T cell receptor beta chains originate from one sample sequenced in a study of CD8 T cells in ankylosing spondylitis (dated by TCRdb to 2017 to 2019). Library preparation employed 5' RACE. Sequencing took place on an Illumina HiSeq 2500. TCRdb took the public reads, trimmed them with fastp at Q25, ran MiXCR for clone calling and kept in-frame beta chains. Entries that share a CDR3 protein sequence are merged under the most common genes and DNA. Present in this sample are about 280,000 distinct CDR3 sequences, 15% to 25% of which were seen just once. Under 8.5% of the sample lies in the top ten. The sequencing input was blood, either unsorted or a sorted T cell fraction (not recorded which). The receptor source for this set is a male donor with ankylosing spondylitis or in good health (not recorded which).

The gene calls are TRBV7-2 and TRBJ1-1; 8 nucleotides agree with TRBD1. V shed 7 bases, J shed 5 bases, and the junction held 9 bases outside the gene matches. The V gene's germline CDR1 is SGHTA and CDR2 FQGNSA. The CDR3 spans 14 residues. The CDR3 here is CASILQGVGTEAFF. CDR3 DNA sequence: TGTGCCAGCATCCTACAGGGGGTGGGAACTGAAGCTTTCTTT.

This clonotype was detected a few times. V is TRBV10-1 and J is TRBJ2-1; no reliable D call. V shed 3 bases and J shed 0 bases, with 6 bases lying between them. This CDR3 spans 14 amino acids. Looked up from germline, CDR1 is WNHNN and CDR2 is SYGVQD (reference sequence). CDR3 nucleotide sequence: TGCGCCAGCAGTGAACAGAGCTCCTACAATGAGCAGTTCTTC. Its translation: CASSEQSSYNEQFF.

This chain links TRBV3-1 with TRBJ2-7, with a possible D match to TRBD1 (6 bases). Germline V gene sequence: CDR1 LGHDT, CDR2 YNNKEL (reference sequence). The CDR3 spans 15 residues. The germline V and J ends were trimmed by 2 bases and 4 bases, with 15 bases remaining between them. The CDR3 loop is CASSQSGGGTYEQYV. For the CDR3, the DNA is TGTGCCAGCAGCCAATCTGGGGGCGGAACTTACGAGCAGTACGTC.

The table lists this clonotype with a few counts. The chain links TRBV6-5 to TRBJ2-2; D ambiguous. The ends were cut back, 0 bases at V and 2 bases at J, with 10 bases in the middle. CDR1 MNHEY and CDR2 SVGAGI come from the germline V gene. The CDR3 has 16 amino acids. The CDR3 spells CASSYSRSGNTGELFF. CDR3 coding DNA: TGTGCCAGCAGTTACTCGAGATCGGGCAACACCGGGGAGCTGTTTTTT.

This clonotype was counted a few times. This rearrangement joins TRBV18 to TRBJ1-1; a weak D match, TRBD1 (5 bases). This CDR3 is built from 16 residues. The V end lost 1 base, the J end lost 2 bases, and 14 bases lay between the germline ends. The germline V gene has CDR1 KGHSH and CDR2 LQKENI. This CDR3 reads CASSPQNGGSNTEAFF. The CDR3 DNA follows: TGTGCCAGCTCACCACAGAACGGGGGTAGTAACACTGAAGCTTTCTTT.

V and J are TRBV5-1 and TRBJ2-3; 12 positions agree with TRBD2. The V segment lost 5 bases and the J segment 0 bases; nucleotides outside the gene matches: 4. The germline V gene has CDR1 SGHRS and CDR2 YFSETQ. This CDR3 comprises 16 residues. CDR3 in amino acids: CASRPGTSGSTDTQYF. The CDR3 DNA is TGCGCCAGCAGACCTGGGACTAGCGGGAGCACAGATACGCAGTATTTT.

The chain has TRBV12-3 or TRBV12-4 and TRBJ1-2, with a weak D call TRBD1 (6 bases). Trimming pared 5 bases from V and 3 bases from J, leaving 13 bases between. The CDR3 runs to 14 residues. The chain's CDR3 is CASSEEGGYYGYTF. In nucleotides, the CDR3 is TGTGCCAGCAGTGAAGAAGGGGGGTACTATGGCTACACCTTC.

This clonotype has just a few counts. This chain joins TRBV20-1 and TRBJ2-1; TRBD2 aligns across 7 bases. The CDR3 runs to 16 residues. Germline trimming cut 3 bases from V and 1 base from J; bases unmatched to any gene: 9. The V gene's germline CDR1 is DFQATT and CDR2 SNEGSKA (reference sequence). The CDR3 is CSARLGGSGSYNEQFF. CDR3 DNA: TGCAGTGCTAGGCTGGGCGGGAGTGGATCCTACAATGAGCAGTTCTTC.

The chain uses TRBV5-1 and TRBJ1-2; TRBD1 aligns across 7 bases. The CDR3 contains 14 residues. CDR1 is SGHRS and CDR2 is YFSETQ in the germline V gene. J was trimmed by 3 bases and V by 4 bases; bases with no gene match: 6. The CDR3 sequence: CASSHSGTDYGYTF. The CDR3, as DNA: TGCGCCAGCAGCCATTCCGGGACAGACTATGGCTACACCTTC.

The chain employs TRBV4-1 and TRBJ1-5, with D maybe TRBD1 (5 bases). Germline CDR1 MGHRA, CDR2 YSYEKL. Trimming took 1 base from V and 8 from J, leaving 15 bases between them. This CDR3 is 15 amino acids long. CDR3 nucleotide sequence: TGCGCCAGCAGCCAAGTGGGCAGGGAAGACGAGCCCCAGCATTTT. Amino acids: CASSQVGREDEPQHF.

The J gene is TRBJ2-3, the V gene TRBV7-9; 7 bases map to TRBD2. The germline V gene encodes CDR1 SEHNR and CDR2 FQNEAQ (reference sequence). V lost 1 base to trimming and J lost 1 base; unmatched junction nucleotides: 5. There are 16 residues in the CDR3. The CDR3 region is CASSLVRLAGTDTQYF. The CDR3 nucleotides read TGTGCCAGCAGCTTAGTGCGGCTAGCGGGCACAGATACGCAGTATTTT.

Ten or more counts support this clonotype. CDR3 protein: CSARVQGLDAYEQYV. CDR3 DNA: TGCAGTGCTAGAGTTCAGGGACTAGACGCCTACGAGCAGTACGTC. The chain recombines TRBV20-1 with TRBJ2-7; 8 nucleotides line up with TRBD2. CDR1 and CDR2 (germline): DFQATT, SNEGSKA (reference sequence). This CDR3 region has 15 residues. V dropped 1 base and J dropped 2; count of bases not matched to a gene: 7.

This chain joins TRBV5-1 and TRBJ1-1; 8 bases agree with TRBD1. The length of the CDR3 is 14 residues. Trimming at V came to 4 bases and at J to 4 bases, leaving 6 bases not matched to a gene. CDR1 and CDR2 from the germline V gene are SGHRS and YFSETQ. This CDR3 reads CASSPRGRITEAFF. CDR3 DNA: TGCGCCAGCAGCCCCAGGGGGCGCATCACTGAAGCTTTCTTT.

The gene calls are TRBV6-1 and TRBJ2-3; 8 nucleotides align to TRBD2. The CDR3 totals 16 residues. Germline values: CDR1 MNHNS, CDR2 SASEGT. V was pared by 1 base and J by 2 bases, with 5 bases of the junction left unmatched. CDR3 bases: TGTGCCAGCAGTGAAGTCGCGGGAGGCCCCACAGATACGCAGTATTTT. Translation gives CASSEVAGGPTDTQYF.

This clonotype was recorded at least ten times. The rearrangement joins TRBV5-1 to TRBJ2-2; the D is unclear. Germline CDR1 SGHRS, CDR2 YFSETQ. V dropped 0 bases and J dropped 1 base, with 4 bases sitting between them. This CDR3 contains 14 residues. The CDR3 bases are TGCGCCAGCAGCTTGGTCCAGAACACCGGGGAGCTGTTTTTT. As protein: CASSLVQNTGELFF.

This clonotype was seen a handful of times. The CDR3 region has the DNA TGTGCCAGCAGTCCACCGGACAGGCGATCCGAGCAGTTCTTC. It codes for CASSPPDRRSEQFF. The chain joins TRBV6-1 to TRBJ2-1; 7 bases agree with TRBD1. The CDR3 loop spans 14 amino acids. The junction had 11 bases not matched to a gene; V was cut back by 5 bases and J by 10 bases. CDR1 and CDR2 (germline): MNHNS, SASEGT.

In its sample, this clonotype was seen a few times. The V call is TRBV27, the J call TRBJ2-6; D call uncertain. Trimming took off 3 bases at V and 4 bases at J, with 7 bases between the two ends. This CDR3 is built from 14 residues. Per the germline V gene, CDR1 is MNHEY and CDR2 is SMNVEV (reference sequence). Here the CDR3 DNA reads TGTGCCAGCAGTTTTAAGGCCGGGGCCAACGTCCTGACTTTC. Encoded protein: CASSFKAGANVLTF.

A few counts support this clonotype. The V and J genes are TRBV20-1 and TRBJ2-3; tentatively, D is TRBD2 (5 bases). CDR3 size: 14 residues. Trimming took off 3 bases at V and 2 bases at J, with 12 bases between the two ends. Per germline, CDR1 DFQATT and CDR2 SNEGSKA (reference sequence). CDR3 nucleotide sequence: TGCAGTGCTAGCAGTCTAGCCCTCACAGATACGCAGTATTTT. This encodes CSASSLALTDTQYF.

This clonotype was detected a few times. The gene calls are TRBV20-1 and TRBJ2-5, with 9 bases aligning to TRBD1. In germline, CDR1 is DFQATT, CDR2 SNEGSKA (reference sequence). Germline trimming cut 3 bases from V and 2 bases from J; bases unmatched to any gene: 4. The CDR3 loop spans 14 amino acids. CDR3 in amino acids: CSASPDRGQETQYF. CDR3 DNA sequence: TGCAGTGCTAGTCCAGACAGGGGGCAAGAGACCCAGTACTTC.

CDR3 residues: CASSLGQGLRTGELFF. The CDR3 coding sequence is TGTGCCAGCAGTTTGGGACAGGGCCTAAGAACCGGGGAGCTGTTTTTT. This sequence joins TRBV28 and TRBJ2-2; TRBD1 matches 9 bases. Germline assignment: CDR1 MDHEN and CDR2 SYDVKM. The CDR3 spans 16 residues. The trim removed 3 bases at V and 5 bases at J, leaving 7 bases unmatched.

Ten or more counts support this clonotype. The chain combines TRBV12-3 or TRBV12-4 with TRBJ2-7, with 8 bases lining up with TRBD2. CDR3 length: 14 amino acids. V trimming: 4 bases; J trimming: 3 bases; junction bases outside the gene matches: 5. This CDR3 is CASSSGRARYEQYV. The CDR3 nucleotides are TGTGCCAGCAGTTCCGGGAGGGCCCGCTACGAGCAGTACGTC.

In its sample, this clonotype was seen a few times. V and J are TRBV29-1 and TRBJ2-3; tentative D call: TRBD2 (6 bases). Germline lookup yields CDR1 SQVTM and CDR2 ANQGSEA. V was shortened by 4 bases and J by 3 bases, with 8 bases between the two germline ends. The length of the CDR3 is 12 residues. CDR3 amino acids: CSVVGGTDTQYF. Here the CDR3 DNA reads TGCAGCGTTGTGGGGGGAACAGATACGCAGTATTTT.

This clonotype came up a few times. The chain joins TRBV12-3 or TRBV12-4 to TRBJ2-2; D not resolved. Trimming stripped 2 bases from V and 4 bases from J, with 8 bases between. CDR3 length: 14 amino acids. CDR3 residues: CASSLTGFTGELFF. The CDR3 DNA reads as TGTGCCAGCAGTTTAACTGGGTTCACCGGGGAGCTGTTTTTT.